This TCR beta chain originates from a study of blood T cell repertoires in COVID-19. Study at large: Sites in the United States, Italy and Spain provided acute and convalescent COVID-19 samples. T cells, B-cell-depleted T cells, or PBMCs provided the cDNA or gDNA that served as material.

Sequencing used immunoSEQ multiplex PCR; TCRdb keeps in-frame clones, though not all of them. Of approximately 25,000 clones in the sample, roughly 71% were seen once. The CDR3 is 17 amino acids. Per germline, CDR1 KGHSH and CDR2 LQKENI. The V gene end was trimmed by 2 bases and the J gene end by 4 bases; junction bases not matched to a gene: 12. The chain links TRBV18 to TRBJ2-5; 8 nucleotides align to TRBD2. The receptor comes from a man aged 80 or over with active or convalescent COVID-19. The sample consisted of peripheral blood. The CDR3 DNA sequence: TGTGCCAGCTCACCAATCTGGCGGGAGGCTAGAGGAGAGACCCAGTACTTC. It translates to CASSPIWREARGETQYF.